Included here is one TCR beta chain sequence, with context. In the study's own analysis: Estimation of nucleated cell counts relied on the amplification of reference gene primers. The protocol was immunoSEQ multiplex PCR, while the TCRdb copy is restricted to in-frame clones and leaves out a portion. V, J and clone size are those of that table, while D and trimming were read from the DNA. Among approximately 200,000 clones listed, 85% were seen once. The V and J ends lost 8 bases and 8 bases respectively, with 22 bases between them. In germline, CDR1 is MNHEY, CDR2 SVGAGI. The CDR3 loop spans 15 amino acids. The data were obtained in a study of blood T cell repertoires in COVID-19. Overall study: The analysed material was cDNA or gDNA that came from T cells, B-cell-depleted T cells, or PBMCs.

V and J are TRBV6-5 and TRBJ2-1, with D tentatively TRBD2 (5 bases). The sample taken for sequencing was peripheral blood. The sequence was collected from a person between 65 and 80 years old with COVID-19, enrolled during active disease. The CDR3 reads CASRLTDLGSYEQFF. The CDR3 DNA reads TGTGCCAGCCGCCTAACGGACTTGGGGTCTTATGAGCAGTTCTTC.